This TCR beta chain was retrieved from a study of T-cell memory formation after mild COVID-19 (dated by TCRdb to the early 2020s). Background on the whole study: TCR sequence clusters from the two donors were found to be largely donor specific. In a couple of donors, T-cell clones that expanded and contracted after mild COVID-19 were followed by sequencing TCRalpha and TCRbeta repertoires longitudinally. Two young, previously healthy adult volunteers made up the cohort, one male and one female. The paper as a whole reports these results and caveats: Some responding clones were found in pre-infection memory, which suggests that pre-existing cross-reactive memory T cells took part in the SARS-CoV-2 response. The second-wave clones that peaked on day 37 were not confirmed to be SARS-CoV-2 specific. The study covered only two mild cases, and larger cohorts including severe cases with pre-infection samples were considered necessary. Contracting CD4+ clones appeared mostly in the CM and EM memory subsets, whereas CD8+ clones were enriched in EMRA. Balanced CD4/CD8 phenotypes were observed for clones contracting from day 15 to 85, whereas a bias towards CD4+ was observed for a second wave of clones expanding from day 15 to 37.

Sequencing was carried out with an Illumina NovaSeq 6000. TCRalpha and TCRbeta cDNA libraries were constructed by 5'RACE with constant-segment primers, with sample barcodes and unique molecular identifiers being introduced. Trizol reagent was used to extract RNA from every sample. Amplification of the libraries took two PCR steps, and the second step added a second sample barcode plus Illumina TruSeq adapters. Libraries were sequenced on an Illumina NovaSeq with 2 x 150 bp paired-end reads. As for the authors' bioinformatics: Demultiplexing of reads and collapsing into UMI-guided consensus sequences were performed with migec v1.2.7. Using mixcr v2.1.11, UMI consensuses were aligned to TRA and TRB V and J templates and then assembled into clonotypes. Expanded or contracted clonotypes were those called significant by both edgeR and NoisET, with noise models trained on biological replicates. For edgeR calls, a false discovery rate-adjusted p below 0.01 and a log2 fold-change threshold of 1 were applied. As an exploratory analysis of dynamics, max-normalized trajectories of the 1000 most abundant clonotypes were examined with PCA combined with hierarchical clustering. Each responding clone was given a CD4 or CD8 phenotype based on the CD4+ and CD8+ repertoires, which had been sequenced separately. Starting from the raw public reads, TCRdb applied fastp trimming at Q25, assembled clones with MiXCR and retained in-frame beta chains. For every CDR3 protein sequence, its rows merge into one entry that carries the most common genes and DNA. TCRdb, not the original authors, processed these V and J calls. The sample records about 430,000 distinct CDR3 sequences, more than 15% of which are singletons. The ten most abundant clones make up under 25% of the sample.

The V and J ends are trimmed by 0 bases and 1 base, leaving 11 bases between them. Taken from the germline V gene, the CDR1 and CDR2 loops are MNHEY and SVGAGI. The CDR3, cysteine through phenylalanine, is 16 amino acids long. The kept DNA is CDR3 alone, 48 bases in frame from the first base. Ficoll-Paque density gradient centrifugation was used to isolate PBMCs. Only a few counts were recorded for this clonotype. What antigen it recognizes has not been identified. The sample holds no much larger clone one base away, and base qualities are not on file. The receptor was isolated from a man younger than 35 who had mild COVID-19 (a few samples of this study predate the infection). The sample titles of this study are shuffled in the database, so cell type and time point are left out; the donor was told from shared clones. The chain couples TRBV6-5 to TRBJ2-3; a weak D assignment points to TRBD1 (5 bases agree). Sequences were obtained from PBMCs or a T cell subset sorted from them (not recorded which). The CDR3 reads CASSYSGLTGTDTQYF. DNA sequence: TGTGCCAGCAGTTACTCGGGGCTTACGGGCACAGATACGCAGTATTTT.